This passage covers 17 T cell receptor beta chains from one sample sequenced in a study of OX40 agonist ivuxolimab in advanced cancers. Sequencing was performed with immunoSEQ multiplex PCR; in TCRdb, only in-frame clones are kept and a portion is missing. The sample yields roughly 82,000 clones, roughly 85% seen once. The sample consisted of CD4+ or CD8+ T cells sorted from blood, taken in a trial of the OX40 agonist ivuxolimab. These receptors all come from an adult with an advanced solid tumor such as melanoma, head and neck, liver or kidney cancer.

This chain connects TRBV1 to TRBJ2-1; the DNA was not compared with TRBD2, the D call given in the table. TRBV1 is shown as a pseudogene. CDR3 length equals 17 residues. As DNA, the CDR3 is TGCACCACCCTCGGGACTAGCGCTCCGGGGGCCTACAATGAGCAGTTCTTC. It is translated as CTTLGTSAPGAYNEQFF.

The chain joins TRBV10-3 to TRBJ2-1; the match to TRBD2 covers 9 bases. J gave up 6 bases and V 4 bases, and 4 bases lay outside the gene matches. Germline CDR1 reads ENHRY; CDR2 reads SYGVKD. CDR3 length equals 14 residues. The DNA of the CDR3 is TGTGCCATCAGTGGAGGGACTAGCACCAATGAGCAGTTCTTC. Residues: CAISGGTSTNEQFF.

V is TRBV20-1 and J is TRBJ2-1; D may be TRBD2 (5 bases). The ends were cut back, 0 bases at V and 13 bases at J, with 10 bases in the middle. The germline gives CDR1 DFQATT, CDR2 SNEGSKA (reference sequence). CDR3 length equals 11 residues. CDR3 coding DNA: TGCAGTGCTAGAGATCAGGACTCCCAGTTCTTC. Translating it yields CSARDQDSQFF.

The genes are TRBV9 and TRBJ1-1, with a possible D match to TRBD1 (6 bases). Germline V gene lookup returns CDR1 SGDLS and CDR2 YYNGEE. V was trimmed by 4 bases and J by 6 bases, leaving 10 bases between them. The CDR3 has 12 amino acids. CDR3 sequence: CASSLDSPEAFF. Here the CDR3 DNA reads TGTGCCAGCAGCTTGGACAGCCCTGAAGCTTTCTTT.

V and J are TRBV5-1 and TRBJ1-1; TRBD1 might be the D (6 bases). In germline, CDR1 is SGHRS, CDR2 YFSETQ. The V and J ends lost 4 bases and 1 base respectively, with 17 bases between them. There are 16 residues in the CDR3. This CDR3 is CASSLAPTGTNTEAFF. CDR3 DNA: TGCGCCAGCAGCCTCGCCCCTACAGGGACGAACACTGAAGCTTTCTTT.

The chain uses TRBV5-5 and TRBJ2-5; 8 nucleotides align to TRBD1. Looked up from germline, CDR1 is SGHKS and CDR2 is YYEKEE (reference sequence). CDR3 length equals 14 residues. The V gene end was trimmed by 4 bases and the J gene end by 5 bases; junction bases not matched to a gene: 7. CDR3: CASSRRGPEETQYF. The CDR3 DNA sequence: TGTGCCAGCAGCCGCAGGGGGCCCGAGGAGACCCAGTACTTC.

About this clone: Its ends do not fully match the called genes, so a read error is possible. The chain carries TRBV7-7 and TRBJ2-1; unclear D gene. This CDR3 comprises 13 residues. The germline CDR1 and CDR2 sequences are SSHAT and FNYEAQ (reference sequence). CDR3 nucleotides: TGTGCTAGCAGCTTAACTCCGCTCAATGAGCAGTTCTTC. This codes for CASSLTPLNEQFF.

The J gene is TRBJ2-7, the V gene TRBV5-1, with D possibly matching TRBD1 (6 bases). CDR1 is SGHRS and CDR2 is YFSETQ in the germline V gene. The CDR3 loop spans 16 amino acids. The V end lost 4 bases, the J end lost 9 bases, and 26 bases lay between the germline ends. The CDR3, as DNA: TGCGCCAGCAGCCCTTCTGGGGCAGGGGCCGCGGTGGGGCAGTACTTC. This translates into CASSPSGAGAAVGQYF.

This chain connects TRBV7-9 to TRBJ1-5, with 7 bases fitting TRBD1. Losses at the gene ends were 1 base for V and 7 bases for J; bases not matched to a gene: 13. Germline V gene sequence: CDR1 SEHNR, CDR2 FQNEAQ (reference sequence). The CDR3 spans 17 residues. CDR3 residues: CASSLEVGQETPQPQHF. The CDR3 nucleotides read TGTGCCAGCAGCTTAGAGGTCGGACAGGAGACTCCCCAGCCCCAGCATTTT.

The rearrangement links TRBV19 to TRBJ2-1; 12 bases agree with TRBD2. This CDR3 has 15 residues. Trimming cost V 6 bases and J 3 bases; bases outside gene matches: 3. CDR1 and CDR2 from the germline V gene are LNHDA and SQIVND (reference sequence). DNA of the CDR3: TGTGCCAGTAGCGAGACTAGCGGGGGCTACAATGAGCAGTTCTTC. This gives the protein CASSETSGGYNEQFF.

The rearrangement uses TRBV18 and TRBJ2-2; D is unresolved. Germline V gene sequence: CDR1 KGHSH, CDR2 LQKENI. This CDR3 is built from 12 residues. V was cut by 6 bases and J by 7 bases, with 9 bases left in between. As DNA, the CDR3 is TGTGCCAGCTCCCAAGTCGGCGGGGAGCTGTTTTTT. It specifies CASSQVGGELFF.

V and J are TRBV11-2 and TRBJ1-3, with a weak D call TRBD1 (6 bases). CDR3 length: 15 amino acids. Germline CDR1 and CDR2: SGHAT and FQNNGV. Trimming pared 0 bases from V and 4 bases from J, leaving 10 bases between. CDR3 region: CASSLEGTQGNTIYF. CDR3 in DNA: TGTGCCAGCAGCTTAGAGGGGACACAAGGAAACACCATATATTTT.

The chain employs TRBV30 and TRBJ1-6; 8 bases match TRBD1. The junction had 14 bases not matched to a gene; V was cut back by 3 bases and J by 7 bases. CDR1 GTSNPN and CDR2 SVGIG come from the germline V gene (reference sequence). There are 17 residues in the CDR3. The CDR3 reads CAWSAPNRGKGNSPLHF. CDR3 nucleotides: TGTGCCTGGAGCGCACCAAACAGGGGGAAGGGGAATTCACCCCTCCACTTT.

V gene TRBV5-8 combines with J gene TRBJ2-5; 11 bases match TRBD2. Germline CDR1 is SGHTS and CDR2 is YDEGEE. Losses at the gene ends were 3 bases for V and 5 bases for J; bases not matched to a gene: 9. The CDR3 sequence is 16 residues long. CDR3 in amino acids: CASSYTSLAGVETQYF. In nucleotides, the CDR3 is TGTGCCAGCAGCTACACTTCACTAGCGGGGGTTGAGACCCAGTACTTC.

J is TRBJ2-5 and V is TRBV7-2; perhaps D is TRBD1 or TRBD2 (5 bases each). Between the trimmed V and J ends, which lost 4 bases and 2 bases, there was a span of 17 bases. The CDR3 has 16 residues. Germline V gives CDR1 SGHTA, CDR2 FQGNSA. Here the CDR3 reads CASSSQLGERQETQYF. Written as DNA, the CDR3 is TGTGCCAGCAGCTCGCAATTGGGGGAGAGACAAGAGACCCAGTACTTC.

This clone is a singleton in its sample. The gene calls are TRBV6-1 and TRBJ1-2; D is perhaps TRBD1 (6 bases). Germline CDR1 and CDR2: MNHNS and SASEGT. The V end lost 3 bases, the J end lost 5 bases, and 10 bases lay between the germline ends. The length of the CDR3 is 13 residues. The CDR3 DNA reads TGTGCCAGCAGTGACACAGGGTGGTATGGCTACACCTTC. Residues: CASSDTGWYGYTF.

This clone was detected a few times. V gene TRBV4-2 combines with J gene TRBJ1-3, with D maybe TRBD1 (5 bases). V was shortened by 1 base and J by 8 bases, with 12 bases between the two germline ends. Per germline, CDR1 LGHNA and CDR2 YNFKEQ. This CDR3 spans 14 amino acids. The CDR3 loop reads CASSQGGGVDTIYF. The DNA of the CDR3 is TGTGCCAGCAGCCAAGGGGGAGGGGTGGACACCATATATTTT.